The clone carrying this T cell receptor (beta chain) showed up just a few times. Library preparation (for TCRbeta) was performed with unique molecular identifiers. TCRdb redid the calling of the PCR reads with MiXCR, one entry per CDR3 protein. The table has about 900,000 distinct CDR3 sequences, about 29% seen once; the top ten hold over 25%. CDR1 is DFQATT, CDR2 SNEGSKA, per germline (reference sequence). The CDR3 is 15 amino acids. The V end lost 2 bases, the J end lost 4 bases, and 15 bases lay between the germline ends. The sample is drawn from a study of T-cell reconstitution after alpha-beta-depleted transplantation in children.

Sequenced here: PBMCs, mostly from graft donor cells, sampled 360 days after TCRalphabeta/CD19-depleted stem cell transplant. The rearrangement links TRBV20-1 to TRBJ1-5; TRBD1 might be the D (5 bases). This sequence was found in a boy under three years old who had a stem cell transplant for SCID, so the T cells may come from the graft donor. Written as DNA, the CDR3 is TGCAGTGCTAGAAAGGGGCAGGGTTGGAATCAGCCCCAGCATTTT. Translating gives CSARKGQGWNQPQHF.